The present TCR beta chain was sequenced within a study of patients and donors after allogeneic stem cell transplantation. Trimming took off 0 bases at V and 6 bases at J, with 12 bases between the two ends. Germline V gene lookup returns CDR1 SGHRS and CDR2 YFSETQ. The CDR3 runs 14 residues. TCRdb itself ran the RT-PCR reads through MiXCR, one entry per CDR3 protein. This table holds hundreds of thousands of distinct CDR3 sequences, 16% found once. This clonotype was recorded a few times. Sequencing used blood, either unsorted or a sorted T cell fraction (not recorded which). This receptor was taken from a human donor who was either an allogeneic HSCT recipient or a stem cell or donor lymphocyte infusion donor (not recorded which). It is not recorded whose cells these are; they may come from a transplant donor. The genes are TRBV5-1 and TRBJ1-2, with D hard to call. The CDR3 DNA is TGCGCCAGCAGCTTGGCTGCGGGTAGGCATGGCTACACCTTC. Its translation is CASSLAAGRHGYTF.